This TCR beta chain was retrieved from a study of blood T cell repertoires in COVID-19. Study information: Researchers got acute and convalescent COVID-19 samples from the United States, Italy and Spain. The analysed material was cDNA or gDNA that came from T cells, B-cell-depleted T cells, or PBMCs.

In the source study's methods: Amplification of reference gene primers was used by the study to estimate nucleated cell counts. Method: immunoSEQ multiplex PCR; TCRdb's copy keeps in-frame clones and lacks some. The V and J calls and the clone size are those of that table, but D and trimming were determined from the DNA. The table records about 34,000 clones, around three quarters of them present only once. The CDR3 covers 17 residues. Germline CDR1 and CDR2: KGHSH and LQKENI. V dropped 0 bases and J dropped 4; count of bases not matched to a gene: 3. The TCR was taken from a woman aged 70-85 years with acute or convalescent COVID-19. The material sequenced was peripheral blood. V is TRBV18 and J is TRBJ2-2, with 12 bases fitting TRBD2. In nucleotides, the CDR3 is TGTGCCAGCTCACCACCCGGGACTAGCGGGCTCACCGGGGAGCTGTTTTTT. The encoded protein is CASSPPGTSGLTGELFF. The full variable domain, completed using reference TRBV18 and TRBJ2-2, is NAGVMQNPRHLVRRRGQEARLRCSPMKGHSHVYWYRQLPEEGLKFMVYLQKENIIDESGMPKERFSAEFPKEGPSILRIQQVVRGDSAAYFCASSPPGTSGLTGELFFGEGSRLTVL.